These T cell receptor beta chains were read from a single sample in a study of control samples from healthy donors and cancer patients. Some clones are missing from TCRdb's copy, which holds only in-frame ones; the method was immunoSEQ multiplex PCR. The table shows 100,000 or so clones, with 83% occurring only once. The specimen sequenced was blood. The receptors were sampled from a woman in her forties or fifties in good health. The CDR3 runs from the conserved cysteine through the conserved F or W. The D gene is left open where the match is weak. Some rows have no size entry. The others give once, few or many, or a class for an expanded clone.

.	TRBV19	TRBJ1-1	.	CASSIRREAEAFF	TGTGCCAGTAGTATACGGAGGGAGGCTGAAGCTTTCTTT
.	TRBV7-2	TRBJ1-3	TRBD1	CASSSRTGEGNTIYF	TGTGCCAGCAGCAGCCGGACAGGGGAGGGAAACACCATATATTTT
.	TRBV5-1	TRBJ1-6	.	CASSLTSFLGSPLHF	TGCGCCAGCAGCCTGACATCCTTTCTAGGCTCACCCCTCCACTTT
.	TRBV5-6	TRBJ2-5	TRBD2	CASSLRQGGSKETQYF	TGTGCCAGCAGCTTGAGGCAGGGAGGGTCTAAAGAGACCCAGTACTTC
.	TRBV24-1	TRBJ2-6	.	CATGGGSGANVLTF	TGTGCCACCGGGGGTGGTTCCGGGGCCAACGTCCTGACTTTC
.	TRBV5-1	TRBJ1-1	.	CASSPLTGSTEAFF	TGCGCCAGCAGCCCGTTAACAGGGAGCACTGAAGCTTTCTTT
.	TRBV12-5	TRBJ1-1	.	CASGLDGRSEAFF	TGTGCTAGTGGTTTGGACGGCCGTTCTGAAGCCTTCTTT
.	TRBV11-3	TRBJ1-1	.	CASSQGSAGPHDEAFF	TGTGCCAGCAGCCAGGGGTCGGCAGGCCCTCATGATGAAGCTTTCTTT
once	TRBV27	TRBJ1-6	.	CASSWGNSPLHF	TGTGCCAGCAGTTGGGGTAATTCACCCCTCCACTTT
.	TRBV19	TRBJ2-7	.	CASRGLAIPEQYF	TGTGCCAGTAGAGGACTGGCCATTCCTGAGCAGTACTTC
.	TRBV24-1	TRBJ2-3	TRBD1	CATSDLGGEGGTDTQYF	TGTGCCACCAGTGATTTAGGGGGCGAAGGTGGTACAGATACGCAGTATTTT
once	TRBV11-2	TRBJ2-1	TRBD2	CASSLEIGGVYNEQFF	TGTGCCAGCAGCTTAGAGATTGGGGGGGTATACAATGAGCAGTTCTTC
.	TRBV12-5	TRBJ2-5	.	CASGFDPRGTQYF	TGTGCTAGTGGTTTTGACCCGCGCGGGACCCAGTACTTC
.	TRBV13	TRBJ2-3	.	CASSSGPSGTDTQYF	TGTGCCAGCAGCAGTGGGCCTAGTGGGACAGATACGCAGTATTTT
.	TRBV4-1	TRBJ2-3	.	CASSQGPSTDTQYF	TGCGCCAGCAGCCAAGGGCCAAGCACAGATACGCAGTATTTT
.	TRBV5-1	TRBJ2-6	TRBD1	CASSLPGTDGANVLTF	TGCGCCAGCAGCTTGCCGGGGACAGATGGGGCCAACGTCCTGACTTTC
.	TRBV3-1/TRBV3-2	TRBJ2-7	.	CASSQIRAGEQYF	TGTGCCAGCAGCCAAATCAGGGCGGGGGAGCAGTACTTC
.	TRBV20-1	TRBJ1-5	.	CSASTSDSNQPQHF	TGCAGTGCTAGTACGTCGGATAGCAATCAGCCCCAGCATTTT
.	TRBV19	TRBJ1-5	TRBD1	CASSITAGGQPQHF	TGTGCCAGTAGTATTACGGCAGGGGGCCAGCCCCAGCATTTT
few	TRBV4-3	TRBJ1-2	.	CASSQRARGGEGGYTF	TGCGCCAGCAGCCAAAGAGCCCGGGGCGGAGAAGGGGGCTACACCTTC
.	TRBV29-1	TRBJ2-2	TRBD2	CSVGGTINTGELFF	TGCAGCGTTGGGGGGACTATTAACACCGGGGAGCTGTTTTTT
.	TRBV3-1/TRBV3-2	TRBJ2-5	TRBD1	CASSQQGVETQYF	TGTGCCAGCAGCCAACAGGGGGTGGAGACCCAGTACTTC
.	TRBV7-2	TRBJ1-1	.	CASSPRGTEAFF	TGTGCCAGCAGCCCTAGGGGTACTGAAGCTTTCTTT
.	TRBV27	TRBJ1-5	.	CASSQGRNNQPQHF	TGTGCCAGCAGCCAAGGACGGAATAATCAGCCCCAGCATTTT
.	TRBV3-1/TRBV3-2	TRBJ2-7	.	CASSQDWDREQYF	TGTGCCAGCAGCCAAGATTGGGATCGCGAGCAGTACTTC
.	TRBV19	TRBJ2-7	.	CASSTQDRYEQYF	TGTGCCAGTAGTACCCAGGACCGTTACGAGCAGTACTTC
.	TRBV27	TRBJ2-3	TRBD2	CASSWGLSDTQYF	TGTGCCAGCAGTTGGGGACTATCCGATACGCAGTATTTT
.	TRBV4-3	TRBJ2-6	TRBD2	CASSQDPLAGTGANVLTF	TGCGCCAGCAGCCAAGATCCACTAGCGGGGACTGGGGCCAACGTCCTGACTTTC
.	TRBV6-6	TRBJ1-1	TRBD1	CASSTRDSNTEAFF	TGTGCCAGCAGTACGCGGGACAGCAACACTGAAGCTTTCTTT
.	TRBV12-3/TRBV12-4	TRBJ1-5	.	CASRGSSNQPQHF	TGTGCCAGCAGGGGGTCTAGCAATCAGCCCCAGCATTTT
.	TRBV18	TRBJ1-1	.	CASSPWRTGKTEAFF	TGTGCCAGCTCACCGTGGCGAACGGGAAAGACTGAAGCTTTCTTT
.	TRBV9	TRBJ1-1	.	CASSVEGGITEAFF	TGTGCCAGCAGCGTAGAAGGGGGGATCACTGAAGCTTTCTTT
.	TRBV6-4	TRBJ1-4	.	CASSEWANRVGDEKLFF	TGTGCCAGCAGTGAGTGGGCCAACAGGGTGGGGGATGAAAAACTGTTTTTT
few	TRBV19	TRBJ2-1	TRBD2	CASSWSGLAGDSYNEQFF	TGTGCCAGTAGTTGGTCGGGACTAGCGGGAGACTCCTACAATGAGCAGTTCTTC
.	TRBV9	TRBJ1-2	TRBD1	CASSGRQGTNYGYTF	TGTGCCAGCAGCGGGAGACAGGGGACTAACTATGGCTACACCTTC
few	TRBV28	TRBJ2-1	.	CASHRLAGEQFF	TGTGCCAGCCACAGGCTCGCGGGTGAGCAGTTCTTC
.	TRBV7-2	TRBJ2-5	.	CASSLVVYRQETQYF	TGTGCCAGCAGCTTAGTGGTCTACCGCCAAGAGACCCAGTACTTC
.	TRBV29-1	TRBJ2-3	TRBD1	CSVPRGDTQYF	TGCAGCGTCCCCAGGGGGGATACGCAGTATTTT
.	TRBV7-3	TRBJ2-3	TRBD2	CASSLQRGLNTQYF	TGTGCCAGCAGCCTCCAGCGGGGGTTAAATACGCAGTATTTT
.	TRBV5-1	TRBJ1-2	TRBD1	CASSLRTGEYGYTF	TGCGCCAGCAGCTTGAGGACAGGGGAATATGGCTACACCTTC
.	TRBV9	TRBJ1-1	.	CASSSRTGHNTEAFF	TGTGCCAGCAGCTCCCGCACAGGGCACAACACTGAAGCTTTCTTT
.	TRBV14	TRBJ2-3	TRBD2	CASSQDVWSGGTDTQYF	TGTGCCAGCAGCCAAGATGTTTGGAGCGGGGGCACAGATACGCAGTATTTT
.	TRBV29-1	TRBJ1-1	.	CSVDVTSNTEAFF	TGCAGCGTTGACGTAACCTCTAACACTGAAGCTTTCTTT
once	TRBV7-2	TRBJ2-5	TRBD1	CASSPASGTGVGETQYF	TGTGCCAGCAGCCCCGCTTCTGGGACAGGGGTAGGAGAGACCCAGTACTTC
.	TRBV11-3	TRBJ2-5	.	CASSSGGAVETQYF	TGTGCCAGCAGCTCTGGGGGGGCCGTAGAGACCCAGTACTTC
.	TRBV6-5	TRBJ1-5	.	CASKQGGGQPQHF	TGTGCCAGCAAACAGGGCGGGGGTCAGCCCCAGCATTTT
few	TRBV25-1	TRBJ1-4	.	CASSEWTENEKLFF	TGTGCCAGCAGTGAATGGACAGAGAATGAAAAACTGTTTTTT
.	TRBV7-9	TRBJ2-2	TRBD1	CASSSTGPNTGELFF	TGTGCCAGCAGCTCGACAGGGCCCAACACCGGGGAGCTGTTTTTT
.	TRBV5-1	TRBJ2-3	.	CASSLGPGSQYF	TGCGCCAGCAGCTTGGGTCCTGGATCGCAGTATTTT
once	TRBV7-9	TRBJ1-2	.	CASSLAGLTRDHYGYTF	TGTGCCAGCAGCTTAGCCGGTCTGACGAGGGATCACTATGGCTACACCTTC
.	TRBV9	TRBJ1-4	TRBD1	CASSVGQGNEKLFF	TGTGCCAGCAGCGTGGGACAGGGGAATGAAAAACTGTTTTTT